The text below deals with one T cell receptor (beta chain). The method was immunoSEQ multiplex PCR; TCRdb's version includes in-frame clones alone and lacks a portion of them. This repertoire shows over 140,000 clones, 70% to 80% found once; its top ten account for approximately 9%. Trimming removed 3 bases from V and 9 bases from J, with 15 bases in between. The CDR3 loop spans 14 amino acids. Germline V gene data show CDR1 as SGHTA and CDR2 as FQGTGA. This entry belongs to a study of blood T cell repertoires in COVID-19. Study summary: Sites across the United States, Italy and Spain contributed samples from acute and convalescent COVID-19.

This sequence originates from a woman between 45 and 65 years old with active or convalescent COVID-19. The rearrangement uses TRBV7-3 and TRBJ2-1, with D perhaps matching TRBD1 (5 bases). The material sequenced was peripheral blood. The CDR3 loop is CASSLSQAWPEQFF. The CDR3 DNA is TGTGCCAGCAGCTTGTCACAGGCCTGGCCTGAGCAGTTCTTC.